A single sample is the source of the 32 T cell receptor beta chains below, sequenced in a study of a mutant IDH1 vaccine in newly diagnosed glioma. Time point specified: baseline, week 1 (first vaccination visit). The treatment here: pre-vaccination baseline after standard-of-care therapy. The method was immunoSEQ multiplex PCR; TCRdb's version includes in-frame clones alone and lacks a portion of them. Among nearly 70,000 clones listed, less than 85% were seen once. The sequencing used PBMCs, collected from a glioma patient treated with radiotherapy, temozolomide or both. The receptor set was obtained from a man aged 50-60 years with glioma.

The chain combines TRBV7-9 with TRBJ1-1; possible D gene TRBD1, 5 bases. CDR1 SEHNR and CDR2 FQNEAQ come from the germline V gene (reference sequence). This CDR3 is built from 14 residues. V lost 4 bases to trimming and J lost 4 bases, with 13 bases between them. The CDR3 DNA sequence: TGTGCCAGCAGCTCCCCGGGGGGAGGCACTGAAGCTTTCTTT. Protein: CASSSPGGGTEAFF.

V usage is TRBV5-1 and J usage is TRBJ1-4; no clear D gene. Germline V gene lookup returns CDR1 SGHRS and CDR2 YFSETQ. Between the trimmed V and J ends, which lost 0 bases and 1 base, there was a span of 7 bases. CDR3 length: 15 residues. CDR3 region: CASSLEAGTNEKLFF. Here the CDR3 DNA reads TGCGCCAGCAGCTTGGAGGCGGGAACTAATGAAAAACTGTTTTTT. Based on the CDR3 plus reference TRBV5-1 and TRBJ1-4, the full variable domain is KAGVTQTPRYLIKTRGQQVTLSCSPISGHRSVSWYQQTPGQGLQFLFEYFSETQRNKGNFPGRFSGRQFSNSRSEMNVSTLELGDSALYLCASSLEAGTNEKLFFGSGTQLSVL.

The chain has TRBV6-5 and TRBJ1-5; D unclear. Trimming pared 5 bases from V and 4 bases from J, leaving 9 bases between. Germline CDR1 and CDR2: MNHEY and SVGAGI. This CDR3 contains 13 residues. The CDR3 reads CASSTSQNQPQHF. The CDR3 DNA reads TGTGCCAGCAGTACCAGCCAGAATCAGCCCCAGCATTTT.

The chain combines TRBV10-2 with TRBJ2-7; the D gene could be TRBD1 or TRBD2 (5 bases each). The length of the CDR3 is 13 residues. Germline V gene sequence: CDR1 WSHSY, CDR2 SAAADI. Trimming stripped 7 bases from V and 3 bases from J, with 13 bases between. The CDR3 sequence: CASMRGSFYEQYF. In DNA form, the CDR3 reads TGCGCCAGCATGAGGGGTTCCTTCTACGAGCAGTACTTC.

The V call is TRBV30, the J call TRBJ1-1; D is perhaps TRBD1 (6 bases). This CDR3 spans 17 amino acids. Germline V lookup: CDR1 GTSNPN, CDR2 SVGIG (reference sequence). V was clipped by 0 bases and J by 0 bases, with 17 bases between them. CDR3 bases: TGTGCCTGGAGTGTGGACAGCGGTCAGGGCATGAACACTGAAGCTTTCTTT. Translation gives CAWSVDSGQGMNTEAFF.

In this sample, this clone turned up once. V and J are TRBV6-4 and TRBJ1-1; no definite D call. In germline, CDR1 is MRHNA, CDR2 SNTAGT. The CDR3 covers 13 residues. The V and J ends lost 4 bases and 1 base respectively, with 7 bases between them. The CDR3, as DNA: TGTGCCAGCAGTGCGACGGGGAACACTGAAGCTTTCTTT. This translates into CASSATGNTEAFF.

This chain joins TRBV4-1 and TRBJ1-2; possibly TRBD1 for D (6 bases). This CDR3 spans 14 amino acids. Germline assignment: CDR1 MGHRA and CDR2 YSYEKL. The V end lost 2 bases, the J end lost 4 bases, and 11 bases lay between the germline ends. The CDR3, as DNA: TGCGCCAGCAGCCAAAACGGACAGTTCTATGGCTACACCTTC. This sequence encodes CASSQNGQFYGYTF.

The CDR3 DNA sequence: TGTGCCAGCAGTGCAATCAGGGGGATTGACCACGAGCAGTACTTC. It yields the protein CASSAIRGIDHEQYF. The chain employs TRBV27 and TRBJ2-7; 7 bases map to TRBD1. J was trimmed by 5 bases and V by 5 bases; bases with no gene match: 12. This CDR3 has 15 residues. Looked up from germline, CDR1 is MNHEY and CDR2 is SMNVEV (reference sequence).

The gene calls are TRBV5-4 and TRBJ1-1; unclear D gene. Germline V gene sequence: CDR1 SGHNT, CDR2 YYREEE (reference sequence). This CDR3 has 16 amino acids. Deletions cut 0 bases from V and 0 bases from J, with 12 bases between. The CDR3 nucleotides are TGTGCCAGCAGCTTGGCGGAGGGCTATATGAACACTGAAGCTTTCTTT. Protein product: CASSLAEGYMNTEAFF.

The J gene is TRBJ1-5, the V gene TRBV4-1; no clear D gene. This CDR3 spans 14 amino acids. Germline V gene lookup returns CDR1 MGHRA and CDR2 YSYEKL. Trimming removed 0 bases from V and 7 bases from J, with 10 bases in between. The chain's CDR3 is CASSQDKWGQPQHF. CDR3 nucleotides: TGCGCCAGCAGCCAAGACAAGTGGGGACAGCCCCAGCATTTT.

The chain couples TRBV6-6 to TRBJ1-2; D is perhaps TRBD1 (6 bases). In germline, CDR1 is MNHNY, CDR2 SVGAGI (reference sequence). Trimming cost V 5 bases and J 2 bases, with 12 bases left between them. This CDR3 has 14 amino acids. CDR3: CASSTGTTNYGYTF. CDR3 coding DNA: TGTGCCAGCAGTACCGGGACAACAAACTATGGCTACACCTTC.

As DNA, the CDR3 is TGTGCCAGCAGCCTTGGGGGCAGGAGCTCCTATAATTCACCCCTCCACTTT. The encoded protein is CASSLGGRSSYNSPLHF. The rearrangement uses TRBV7-6 and TRBJ1-6; a weak D match, TRBD1 (6 bases). The V end was cut by 5 bases, the J end by 0 bases, with 14 bases between. Germline lookup yields CDR1 SGHVS and CDR2 FNYEAQ. The CDR3 extends over 17 amino acids.

CDR3 DNA sequence: TGTGCCTGGGCTCGGACGGGGGGGACGGCAGATACGCAGTATTTT. Residues: CAWARTGGTADTQYF. This chain links TRBV30 with TRBJ2-3; 8 nucleotides line up with TRBD2. CDR3 size: 15 residues. Germline CDR1 and CDR2: GTSNPN and SVGIG (reference sequence). Losses at the gene ends were 5 bases for V and 4 bases for J; bases not matched to a gene: 11.

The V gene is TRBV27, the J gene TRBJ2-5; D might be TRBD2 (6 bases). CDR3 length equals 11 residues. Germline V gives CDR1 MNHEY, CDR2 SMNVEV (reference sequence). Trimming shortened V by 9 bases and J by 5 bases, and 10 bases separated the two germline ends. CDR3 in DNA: TGTGCCAGTACTCGGGGGGAGACCCAGTACTTC. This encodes CASTRGETQYF.

Written as DNA, the CDR3 is TGCGCCAGCAGCCAAGATTCGCTGGAGGGTAATGAGCAGTTCTTC. Translated: CASSQDSLEGNEQFF. This chain links TRBV4-3 with TRBJ2-1, with D perhaps TRBD2 (6 bases). The CDR3 length is 15 residues. Trimming stripped 0 bases from V and 7 bases from J, with 13 bases between. The germline V gene has CDR1 LGHNA and CDR2 YSLEER.

CDR3 coding DNA: TGTGCCAGTAGCCCTCGACAGGGGGCCTACGAGCAGTACTTC. Protein sequence: CASSPRQGAYEQYF. This chain uses TRBV19 with TRBJ2-7; 9 bases fit TRBD1. Trimming cost V 6 bases and J 2 bases; bases outside gene matches: 5. The CDR3 has 14 residues. Germline V lookup: CDR1 LNHDA, CDR2 SQIVND (reference sequence).

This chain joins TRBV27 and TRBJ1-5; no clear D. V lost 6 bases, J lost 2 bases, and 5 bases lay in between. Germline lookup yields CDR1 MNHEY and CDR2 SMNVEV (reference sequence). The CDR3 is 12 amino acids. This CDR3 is CASRNGNQPQHF. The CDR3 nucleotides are TGTGCCAGCAGAAACGGCAATCAGCCCCAGCATTTT.

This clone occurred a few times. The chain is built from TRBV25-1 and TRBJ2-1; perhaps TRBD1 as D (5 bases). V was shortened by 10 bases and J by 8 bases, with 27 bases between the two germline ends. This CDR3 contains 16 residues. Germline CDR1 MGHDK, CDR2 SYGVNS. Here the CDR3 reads CATLGLGLRVGDEQFF. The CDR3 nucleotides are TGTGCCACCCTAGGCCTAGGGCTCAGGGTAGGCGATGAGCAGTTCTTC.

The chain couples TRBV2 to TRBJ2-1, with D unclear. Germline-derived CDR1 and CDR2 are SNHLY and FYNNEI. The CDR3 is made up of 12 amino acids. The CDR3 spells CVSHTGPDEQFF. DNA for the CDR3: TGTGTCTCCCACACCGGTCCCGACGAGCAGTTCTTC.

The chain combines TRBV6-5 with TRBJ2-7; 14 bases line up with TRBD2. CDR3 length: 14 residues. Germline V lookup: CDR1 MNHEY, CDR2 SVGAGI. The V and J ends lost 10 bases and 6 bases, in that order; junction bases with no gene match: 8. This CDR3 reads CAIHRLAGGPEQYF. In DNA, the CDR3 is TGTGCCATTCATAGACTAGCGGGGGGGCCCGAGCAGTACTTC.

This CDR3 reads CASSVDWSFFHNQPQHF. The CDR3 coding sequence is TGTGCCAGCAGCGTAGATTGGTCTTTCTTTCACAATCAGCCCCAGCATTTT. This chain joins TRBV9 and TRBJ1-5; D is unclear. V was clipped by 0 bases and J by 3 bases, with 16 bases between them. Per the germline V gene, CDR1 is SGDLS and CDR2 is YYNGEE. The CDR3 runs 17 residues. The whole variable domain, remainder taken from reference TRBV9 and TRBJ1-5, is DSGVTQTPKHLITATGQRVTLRCSPRSGDLSVYWYQQSLDQGLQFLIQYYNGEERAKGNILERFSAQQFPDLHSELNLSSLELGDSALYFCASSVDWSFFHNQPQHFGDGTRLSIL.

DNA for the CDR3: TGTGCCAGCAGCCAAGATTCAGGGGAGGGCACTGAAGCTTTCTTT. Translation gives CASSQDSGEGTEAFF. The J gene is TRBJ1-1, the V gene TRBV4-2; a possible D gene is TRBD1 (6 bases). The CDR3 loop spans 15 amino acids. Germline V CDR1 and CDR2: LGHNA, YNFKEQ. Trimming shortened V by 0 bases and J by 4 bases, and 12 bases separated the two germline ends.

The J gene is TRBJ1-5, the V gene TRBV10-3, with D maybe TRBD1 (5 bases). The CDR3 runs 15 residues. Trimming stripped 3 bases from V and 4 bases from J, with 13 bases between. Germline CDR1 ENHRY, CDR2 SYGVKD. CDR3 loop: CAISDQGANNQPQHF. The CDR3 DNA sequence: TGTGCCATCAGTGATCAGGGAGCAAATAATCAGCCCCAGCATTTT.

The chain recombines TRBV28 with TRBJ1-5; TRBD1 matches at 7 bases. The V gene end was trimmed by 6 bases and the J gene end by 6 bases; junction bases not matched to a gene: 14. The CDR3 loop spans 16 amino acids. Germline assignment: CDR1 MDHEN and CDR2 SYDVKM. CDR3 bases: TGTGCCAGCAGCCCCGGGAGGGGGCGGATAGGTCAGCCCCAGCATTTT. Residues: CASSPGRGRIGQPQHF.

The CDR3, as DNA: TGCGCCAGCAGCCTATCGACAGGGGGAGGTAATGAAAAACTGTTTTTT. Protein: CASSLSTGGGNEKLFF. V and J are TRBV5-1 and TRBJ1-4, with 9 bases aligning to TRBD1. The length of the CDR3 is 16 residues. V dropped 4 bases and J dropped 4; count of bases not matched to a gene: 8. Germline V lookup: CDR1 SGHRS, CDR2 YFSETQ.

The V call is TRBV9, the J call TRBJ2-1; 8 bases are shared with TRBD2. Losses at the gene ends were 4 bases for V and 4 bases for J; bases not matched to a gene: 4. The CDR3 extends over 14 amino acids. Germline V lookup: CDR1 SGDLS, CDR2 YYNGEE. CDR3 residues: CASSFSGAYNEQFF. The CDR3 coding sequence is TGTGCCAGCAGCTTTAGCGGGGCTTACAATGAGCAGTTCTTC.

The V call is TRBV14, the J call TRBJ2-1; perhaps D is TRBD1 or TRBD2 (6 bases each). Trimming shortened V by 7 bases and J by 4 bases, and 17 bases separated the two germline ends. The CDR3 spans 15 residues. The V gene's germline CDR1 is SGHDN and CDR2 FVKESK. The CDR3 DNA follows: TGTGCCAGCACCCCAGGGGCGGGGAAGTACAATGAGCAGTTCTTC. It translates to CASTPGAGKYNEQFF.

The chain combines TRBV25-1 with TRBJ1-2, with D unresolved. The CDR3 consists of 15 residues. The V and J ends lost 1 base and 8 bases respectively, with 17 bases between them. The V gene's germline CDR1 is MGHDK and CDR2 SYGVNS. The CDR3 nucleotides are TGTGCCAGCAGTGAATCCGACAAGAACTATCGGGGCTACACCTTC. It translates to CASSESDKNYRGYTF.

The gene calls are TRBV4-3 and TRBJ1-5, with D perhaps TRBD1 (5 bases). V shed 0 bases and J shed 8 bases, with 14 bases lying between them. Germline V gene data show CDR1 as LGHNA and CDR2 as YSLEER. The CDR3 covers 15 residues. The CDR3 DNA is TGCGCCAGCAGCCAAGATCGGGACTATAGGGAGCCCCAGCATTTT. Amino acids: CASSQDRDYREPQHF.

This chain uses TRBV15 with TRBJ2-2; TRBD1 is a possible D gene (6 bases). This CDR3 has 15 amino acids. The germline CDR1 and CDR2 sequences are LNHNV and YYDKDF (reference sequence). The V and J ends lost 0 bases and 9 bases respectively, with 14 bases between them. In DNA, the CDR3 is TGTGCCACCAGCAGAGATATCCCCCGGGACAGGGAGCTGTTTTTT. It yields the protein CATSRDIPRDRELFF.

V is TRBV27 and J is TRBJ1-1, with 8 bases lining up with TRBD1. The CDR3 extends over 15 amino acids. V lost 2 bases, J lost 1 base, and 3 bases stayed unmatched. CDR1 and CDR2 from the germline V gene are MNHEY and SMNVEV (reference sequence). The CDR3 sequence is CASSLQGATNTEAFF. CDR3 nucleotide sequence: TGTGCCAGCAGTTTACAGGGGGCGACGAACACTGAAGCTTTCTTT.

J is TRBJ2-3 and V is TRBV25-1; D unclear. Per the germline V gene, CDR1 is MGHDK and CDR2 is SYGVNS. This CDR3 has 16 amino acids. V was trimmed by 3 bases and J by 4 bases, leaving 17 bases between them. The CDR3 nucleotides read TGTGCCAGCAGTGAGGGGTCCTCTCGGATCCCAGATACGCAGTATTTT. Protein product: CASSEGSSRIPDTQYF.